This T cell receptor (beta chain) came from a study of cytomegalovirus exposure and HLA in healthy donors. Study-level background: As released early, the data held roughly 85 million unique TCRs from HLA-typed donors. Study-wide findings and caveats: In vitro data verified a few CMV-associated chains as specific for CMV antigens.

The PCR made use of 60 Vbeta and 13 Jbeta primers. The assay was immunoSEQ multiplex PCR, and TCRdb's table has in-frame clones only and misses some. The sample carries more than 85,000 clones, roughly 80% recorded once. With regard to this clone: Its antigen is as yet unknown.

Source material: PBMCs. This TCR derives from a young man in good health and CMV-seropositive.

CDR3: CASSQWNLQGADRLIMNTEAFF. The CDR3 DNA sequence: TGCGCCAGCAGCCAATGGAATTTACAGGGGGCGGACCGGCTTATCATGAACACTGAAGCTTTCTTT. V is TRBV4-1 and J is TRBJ1-1, with 9 bases aligning to TRBD1. The CDR3 sequence is 22 residues long. J gave up 0 bases and V 2 bases, and 22 bases lay outside the gene matches. Germline V lookup: CDR1 MGHRA, CDR2 YSYEKL.